The 18 T cell receptor beta chains below were found in one sample sequenced in a study of vaccination effects on CD4 cells after COVID-19. Investigators separated out CD4+ T cells once approximately 11 days of culture had passed. Measured with immunoSEQ multiplex PCR; TCRdb has only the in-frame clones, and not every one. In the table there are around 50,000 clones, 70% to 80% of which are singletons. No antigen has been identified for these receptors. Sequences were derived from CD4+ T cells from PBMCs cultured without peptide, sampled before COVID-19 vaccination. All receptors derive from a human donor who had a prior SARS-CoV-2 infection.

This clone was seen a handful of times. The junction and the germline gene differ at one end; a read error may be behind it. The chain recombines TRBV27 with TRBJ1-1; D perhaps matches TRBD1 (5 bases). This CDR3 has 13 amino acids. Germline V CDR1 and CDR2: MNHEY, SMNVEV (reference sequence). CDR3 in amino acids: CASSQAGRTGAFF. As DNA, the CDR3 is TGTGCCAGCAGTCAGGCGGGGCGAACTGGAGCTTTCTTT.

This chain uses TRBV5-1 with TRBJ2-7; the D is unclear. Germline V gene lookup returns CDR1 SGHRS and CDR2 YFSETQ. The ends were cut back, 0 bases at V and 3 bases at J, with 16 bases in the middle. This CDR3 region has 16 residues. The DNA for the CDR3 is TGCGCCAGCAGCTTGGCGTTGGGCGCAGCCGACTACGAGCAGTACTTC. Amino acids: CASSLALGAADYEQYF.

This clone was found once. The chain combines TRBV5-4 with TRBJ2-1; the match to TRBD2 covers 13 bases. J was trimmed by 7 bases and V by 1 base; bases with no gene match: 8. The CDR3 has 17 amino acids. Germline V gene sequence: CDR1 SGHNT, CDR2 YYREEE (reference sequence). For the CDR3, the DNA is TGTGCCAGCAGCTTGAGCGGACTAGCGGGGGTCCGAAATGAGCAGTTCTTC. Amino acids: CASSLSGLAGVRNEQFF. Together with reference TRBV5-4 and TRBJ2-1, the CDR3 gives the full variable domain: ETGVTQSPTHLIKTRGQQVTLRCSSQSGHNTVSWYQQALGQGPQFIFQYYREEENGRGNFPPRFSGLQFPNYSSELNVNALELDDSALYLCASSLSGLAGVRNEQFFGPGTRLTVL.

The chain joins TRBV10-3 to TRBJ1-2, with D tentatively TRBD1 (6 bases). Germline V gives CDR1 ENHRY, CDR2 SYGVKD. V was shortened by 6 bases and J by 5 bases, with 13 bases between the two germline ends. The CDR3 runs 13 residues. In nucleotides, the CDR3 is TGTGCCATCAGAAGAGGGGGGCCATATGGCTACACCTTC. It yields the protein CAIRRGGPYGYTF.

CDR3 amino acids: CASSLGWDRGEQYF. In DNA form, the CDR3 reads TGCGCCAGCAGCTTGGGGTGGGATCGTGGCGAGCAGTACTTC. The J gene is TRBJ2-7, the V gene TRBV5-1, with D unresolved. There are 14 residues in the CDR3. CDR1 is SGHRS, CDR2 YFSETQ, per germline. V was shortened by 0 bases and J by 6 bases, with 13 bases between the two germline ends.

This clone occurred a few times. The chain has TRBV12-3 or TRBV12-4 and TRBJ1-1; no firm D call. The CDR3 loop spans 13 amino acids. The V and J ends lost 2 bases and 7 bases respectively, with 11 bases between them. In DNA, the CDR3 is TGTGCCAGCAGTTTAAGAGAGGCGGATGAAGCTTTCTTT. Translating gives CASSLREADEAFF.

The genes are TRBV18 and TRBJ2-5; the D is unclear. There are 15 residues in the CDR3. Germline V lookup: CDR1 KGHSH, CDR2 LQKENI. Trimming removed 1 base from V and 3 bases from J, with 12 bases in between. CDR3 coding DNA: TGTGCCAGCTCACCACTTATCGCAGGAAAAGAGACCCAGTACTTC. Translating it yields CASSPLIAGKETQYF.

The chain is built from TRBV3-1 (or the pseudogene TRBV3-2) and TRBJ2-1, with D unclear. The CDR3 sequence is 11 residues long. Germline V gene sequence: CDR1 LGHDT, CDR2 YNNKEL (reference sequence). V lost 5 bases and J 1 base, leaving 0 bases between the germline ends. For the CDR3, the DNA is TGTGCCAGCAGCTCCTACAATGAGCAGTTCTTC. It is translated as CASSSYNEQFF.

The chain uses TRBV5-1 and TRBJ2-5; 7 bases align to TRBD1. V lost 0 bases to trimming and J lost 5 bases; unmatched junction nucleotides: 4. The CDR3 totals 14 residues. The germline V gene has CDR1 SGHRS and CDR2 YFSETQ. The CDR3 DNA reads TGCGCCAGCAGCTTGGAAGGGGGCGGGGAGACCCAGTACTTC. This translates into CASSLEGGGETQYF.

The gene calls are TRBV7-2 and TRBJ2-1; possible D gene TRBD2, 6 bases. The CDR3 runs 14 residues. The germline V and J ends were trimmed by 5 bases and 6 bases, with 14 bases remaining between them. Per the germline V gene, CDR1 is SGHTA and CDR2 is FQGNSA. The CDR3 DNA reads TGTGCCAGCAGCGCGACCTCTAGCGCCAATGAGCAGTTCTTC. Translating it yields CASSATSSANEQFF.

V and J are TRBV19 and TRBJ2-1, with 10 positions matching TRBD2. V lost 4 bases and J lost 5; bases outside the gene matches: 2. The CDR3 consists of 14 residues. The V gene's germline CDR1 is LNHDA and CDR2 SQIVND (reference sequence). CDR3: CASSTSGSHNEQFF. The DNA of the CDR3 is TGTGCCAGTAGTACTAGCGGGAGCCACAATGAGCAGTTCTTC.

This clone was counted a few times. The chain has TRBV19 and TRBJ2-7; no clear D gene. Germline lookup yields CDR1 LNHDA and CDR2 SQIVND (reference sequence). This CDR3 is 11 amino acids long. V lost 10 bases and J 3 bases, leaving 10 bases between the germline ends. CDR3 sequence: CATRGIYEQYF. In DNA, the CDR3 is TGTGCCACTCGTGGGATCTACGAGCAGTACTTC.

The V call is TRBV18, the J call TRBJ2-7; possible D gene TRBD1, 6 bases. The CDR3 covers 14 residues. Germline values: CDR1 KGHSH, CDR2 LQKENI. V was cut by 4 bases and J by 4 bases, with 14 bases left in between. Here the CDR3 reads CASSLSQGYYEQYF. For the CDR3, the DNA is TGTGCCAGCTCACTGTCACAGGGTTATTACGAGCAGTACTTC.

The rearrangement uses TRBV19 and TRBJ2-1; D is tentatively TRBD1 or TRBD2 (5 bases each). V was shortened by 6 bases and J by 9 bases, with 15 bases between the two germline ends. This CDR3 contains 13 residues. CDR1 is LNHDA, CDR2 SQIVND, per germline (reference sequence). In DNA, the CDR3 is TGTGCCAGTAGCAGAACCAGGGCGGGTGAGCAGTTCTTC. Translating gives CASSRTRAGEQFF.

The rearrangement joins TRBV11-2 to TRBJ2-7, with D perhaps matching TRBD2 (6 bases). This CDR3 is built from 14 residues. Between the trimmed V and J ends, which lost 4 bases and 0 bases, there was a span of 10 bases. Germline values: CDR1 SGHAT, CDR2 FQNNGV. The CDR3 bases are TGTGCCAGCAGCTACTACGGGGGCTCCTACGAGCAGTACTTC. It yields the protein CASSYYGGSYEQYF.

The CDR3 spells CASYRNYGYTF. The CDR3 region has the DNA TGTGCCAGTTACAGGAACTATGGCTACACCTTC. This chain uses TRBV19 with TRBJ1-2, with D perhaps matching TRBD1 (5 bases). V lost 8 bases, J lost 2 bases, and 6 bases lay in between. CDR3 length: 11 residues. Germline CDR1 and CDR2: LNHDA and SQIVND (reference sequence).

The V gene is TRBV6-4, the J gene TRBJ1-1; no clear D gene. V lost 8 bases and J lost 1, with 14 bases in between. Germline V gene data show CDR1 as MRHNA and CDR2 as SNTAGT. CDR3 length: 14 amino acids. The CDR3 reads CASAAEVGNTEAFF. CDR3 sequence (DNA): TGTGCCAGCGCCGCCGAGGTGGGGAACACTGAAGCTTTCTTT.

The V call is TRBV15, the J call TRBJ2-1; D might be TRBD1 or TRBD2, each matching 5 bases. The germline V and J ends were trimmed by 1 base and 2 bases, with 15 bases remaining between them. The CDR3 totals 17 residues. Germline V lookup: CDR1 LNHNV, CDR2 YYDKDF (reference sequence). CDR3 DNA: TGTGCCACCAGCAGAGGAGGCAACGGGGCCCCCTACAATGAGCAGTTCTTC. As protein: CATSRGGNGAPYNEQFF.